These T cell receptor beta chains were read from a single sample in a study of cytomegalovirus exposure and HLA in healthy donors. The table came from immunoSEQ multiplex PCR; TCRdb's copy has only in-frame clones and leaves some out. The sample yields approximately 140,000 clones, 70% to 90% seen once. Sequencing was performed on PBMCs. The receptors here all came from a woman in her thirties in good health and CMV-seronegative. The CDR3 runs from the conserved cysteine through the conserved F or W. Each record gives: D gene, V gene, clone size, J gene, CDR3 protein, CDR3 DNA. D genes are given only for firm matches. For some rows the clone size is stated as once, few or many, or as a class when expanded; others skip it.

>-|TRBV6-1|-|TRBJ1-6
CASSEDSNSPLHF
TGTGCCAGCAGTGAGGACAGTAATTCACCCCTCCACTTT
>-|TRBV7-6|once|TRBJ2-7
CASSLDVTGWAYGEQYF
TGTGCCAGCAGCTTAGACGTGACAGGCTGGGCCTACGGAGAGCAGTACTTC
>TRBD1|TRBV2|-|TRBJ1-1
CASTRQGVMNTEAFF
TGTGCCAGCACCCGACAGGGTGTTATGAACACTGAAGCTTTCTTT
>-|TRBV5-1|-|TRBJ2-5
CASSLSEGGETQYF
TGCGCCAGCAGCTTGAGTGAGGGTGGAGAGACCCAGTACTTC
>-|TRBV12-5|-|TRBJ1-5
CASGEEGGSVNQPQHF
TGTGCTAGTGGTGAGGAAGGGGGATCGGTCAATCAGCCCCAGCATTTT
>TRBD2|TRBV7-9|-|TRBJ2-1
CASYAGTSGGNEQFF
TGTGCCAGCTACGCCGGGACTAGCGGGGGAAATGAGCAGTTCTTC
>-|TRBV7-9|once|TRBJ2-5
CASSLPAGAVKTQYF
TGTGCCAGCAGCTTGCCTGCAGGTGCTGTAAAGACCCAGTACTTC
>TRBD2|TRBV2|-|TRBJ2-1
CASSEYLAANYNEQFF
TGTGCCAGCAGTGAATATCTAGCGGCGAACTACAATGAGCAGTTCTTC
>TRBD2|TRBV9|-|TRBJ2-1
CASSARWGTSGGDEQFF
TGTGCCAGCAGCGCACGTTGGGGGACTAGCGGGGGGGACGAGCAGTTCTTC
>-|TRBV10-1|-|TRBJ1-4
CASSSPGQTYEKLFF
TGCGCCAGCAGTTCCCCGGGACAAACTTATGAAAAACTGTTTTTT
>TRBD1|TRBV5-4|-|TRBJ1-4
CASSPAGGANEKLFF
TGTGCCAGCAGCCCCGCAGGGGGCGCGAATGAAAAACTGTTTTTT
>-|TRBV29-1|-|TRBJ1-1
CSVGGRVAGTEAFF
TGCAGCGTTGGAGGGCGGGTAGCTGGTACTGAAGCTTTCTTT
>-|TRBV15|-|TRBJ1-3
CATSRNRAGGNTIYF
TGTGCCACCAGCAGAAACAGGGCAGGTGGAAACACCATATATTTT
>-|TRBV6-6|-|TRBJ1-1
CASTGLQGGTEAFF
TGTGCCAGCACCGGCCTTCAGGGTGGCACTGAAGCTTTCTTT
>-|TRBV11-2|-|TRBJ1-3
CASSLAAGAGAGNTIYF
TGTGCCAGCAGCTTAGCCGCTGGGGCAGGGGCTGGAAACACCATATATTTT
>-|TRBV25-1|-|TRBJ2-1
CARGANEQFF
TGTGCCAGAGGGGCGAATGAGCAGTTCTTC
>-|TRBV5-4|once|TRBJ1-2
CASSLGHANYGYTF
TGTGCCAGCAGCTTGGGTCATGCTAACTATGGCTACACCTTC
>-|TRBV5-1|-|TRBJ1-1
CASRYGSGGYGSNTEAFF
TGCGCCAGCAGGTACGGATCGGGGGGGTACGGATCGAACACTGAAGCTTTCTTT
>-|TRBV10-3|-|TRBJ2-6
CAISEFSQESSGANVLTF
TGTGCCATCAGTGAGTTTAGCCAAGAAAGCTCTGGGGCCAACGTCCTGACTTTC
>-|TRBV6-1|-|TRBJ1-1
CASSEETANTEAFF
TGTGCCAGCAGTGAAGAAACAGCTAACACTGAAGCTTTCTTT
>-|TRBV6-1|-|TRBJ1-2
CASNLRQGLYGYTF
TGTGCCAGCAACCTTCGGCAGGGACTCTATGGCTACACCTTC
>-|TRBV9|-|TRBJ2-3
CASSAQLRATDTQYF
TGTGCCAGCAGCGCCCAACTGCGGGCCACAGATACGCAGTATTTT
>-|TRBV5-1|-|TRBJ1-2
CASSLEGGVGYTF
TGCGCCAGCAGCTTGGAAGGCGGGGTTGGCTACACCTTC
>TRBD1|TRBV7-2|-|TRBJ1-1
CASSLIRTGTGTEAFF
TGTGCCAGCAGCTTAATCCGGACAGGGACGGGCACTGAAGCTTTCTTT
>TRBD2|TRBV7-3|-|TRBJ2-2
CASSLLGLAGGPAGELFF
TGTGCCAGCAGCTTACTCGGACTAGCGGGGGGGCCGGCCGGGGAGCTGTTTTTT
>TRBD1|TRBV6-1|-|TRBJ1-1
CASRRQGYTEAFF
TGTGCCAGCAGGCGACAGGGTTACACTGAAGCTTTCTTT
>-|TRBV9|-|TRBJ2-1
CASSYRDSTYNEQFF
TGTGCCAGCAGCTACCGGGACTCCACCTACAATGAGCAGTTCTTC
>TRBD1|TRBV7-3|-|TRBJ1-5
CASSSPKGALNQPQHF
TGTGCCAGCAGCTCCCCTAAGGGGGCTCTTAATCAGCCCCAGCATTTT
>-|TRBV28|few|TRBJ2-7
CASSFTGSGQYF
TGTGCCAGCAGCTTCACAGGGTCGGGGCAGTACTTC
>-|TRBV30|-|TRBJ1-6
CASGQLYNSPLHF
TGTGCCTCCGGACAGCTCTATAATTCACCCCTCCACTTT
>TRBD1|TRBV15|-|TRBJ2-1
CATSRAGTGVNEQFF
TGTGCCACCAGCAGAGCCGGGACAGGGGTGAATGAGCAGTTCTTC
>-|TRBV30|-|TRBJ1-1
CAWSRFRGDTRNTEAFF
TGTGCCTGGAGTCGATTCAGGGGCGATACGAGAAACACTGAAGCTTTCTTT
>TRBD2|TRBV27|-|TRBJ2-1
CASNLAGGMDEQFF
TGTGCCAGCAACTTAGCGGGGGGCATGGATGAGCAGTTCTTC
>-|TRBV10-3|-|TRBJ2-2
CAIGEEAGELFF
TGTGCCATCGGAGAGGAGGCCGGGGAGCTGTTTTTT
>-|TRBV13|-|TRBJ2-3
CASSFRHTSTDTQYF
TGTGCCAGCAGCTTCCGACACACTAGCACAGATACGCAGTATTTT
>-|TRBV6-6|-|TRBJ1-1
CASNIDLSQVEAFF
TGTGCCAGCAATATAGACCTGAGTCAGGTTGAAGCTTTCTTT
>TRBD1|TRBV7-2|once|TRBJ2-3
CASSLTGDLTDTQYF
TGTGCCAGCAGCTTAACAGGGGACCTTACAGATACGCAGTATTTT
>-|TRBV2|once|TRBJ2-5
CASNIQETQYF
TGTGCCAGCAATATACAAGAGACCCAGTACTTC
>-|TRBV11-2|-|TRBJ1-3
CASSSTGLDGNTIYF
TGTGCCAGCAGCTCCACAGGGTTAGATGGAAACACCATATATTTT
>-|TRBV5-1|-|TRBJ1-1
CASSLSRPGVTEAFF
TGCGCCAGCAGCTTGTCCCGGCCAGGGGTGACTGAAGCTTTCTTT
>-|TRBV19|few|TRBJ2-2
CASSQGGGELFF
TGTGCCAGTAGCCAGGGAGGCGGGGAGCTGTTTTTT
>-|TRBV19|once|TRBJ2-7
CASSHEVDLPGNEQYF
TGTGCCAGTAGTCACGAAGTTGACCTACCAGGAAACGAGCAGTACTTC
>-|TRBV6-5|-|TRBJ1-1
CASSAGPTEAFF
TGTGCCAGCAGTGCGGGGCCCACTGAAGCTTTCTTT
>TRBD1|TRBV15|-|TRBJ2-1
CATSRVRGLFNEQFF
TGTGCCACCAGCAGAGTTAGGGGGCTATTCAATGAGCAGTTCTTC